One sample yielded the 16 T cell receptor beta chains listed below, sequenced in a study of cytomegalovirus exposure and HLA in healthy donors. Assay: immunoSEQ multiplex PCR; the TCRdb copy retains only in-frame clones and omits some. The sample holds some 180,000 clones, roughly 81% seen once. The source material was PBMCs. The receptors stem from a woman in her twenties or thirties in good health and CMV-seronegative.

The V gene is TRBV30, the J gene TRBJ1-2; D gene uncertain. Trimming shortened V by 4 bases and J by 6 bases, and 18 bases separated the two germline ends. Germline V gene sequence: CDR1 GTSNPN, CDR2 SVGIG (reference sequence). The CDR3 runs 14 residues. The CDR3 region has the DNA TGTGCCTGGATACGGTGGGGAGTGGAAAATGGCTACACCTTC. This gives the protein CAWIRWGVENGYTF.

This chain uses TRBV30 with TRBJ1-4; the D is unclear. Trimming cost V 4 bases and J 8 bases, with 11 bases left between them. The germline V gene has CDR1 GTSNPN and CDR2 SVGIG (reference sequence). This CDR3 comprises 12 residues. The CDR3 region has the DNA TGTGCCTGGAACCACCGAGTGGAAAAACTGTTTTTT. Protein product: CAWNHRVEKLFF.

This chain joins TRBV11-2 and TRBJ2-7, with a tentative D call TRBD1 (6 bases). Trimming took off 6 bases at V and 7 bases at J, with 31 bases between the two ends. Germline CDR1 reads SGHAT; CDR2 reads FQNNGV. The CDR3 loop spans 18 amino acids. The chain's CDR3 is CASRYRTLQGPETGEQYF. The CDR3 nucleotides read TGTGCCAGCAGATACCGAACCCTCCAGGGGCCTGAAACGGGGGAGCAGTACTTC.

This chain links TRBV5-1 with TRBJ1-2, with a weak D call TRBD1 (5 bases). The CDR3 spans 15 residues. V gave up 0 bases and J gave up 7 bases, with 16 bases separating them. Germline V gene sequence: CDR1 SGHRS, CDR2 YFSETQ. The CDR3 sequence is CASSLVAGKRGGYTF. Here the CDR3 DNA reads TGCGCCAGCAGCTTGGTGGCAGGCAAAAGGGGTGGCTACACCTTC.

The J gene is TRBJ2-4, the V gene TRBV30; possible D gene TRBD2, 5 bases. Germline values: CDR1 GTSNPN, CDR2 SVGIG (reference sequence). Trimming took off 2 bases at V and 7 bases at J, with 6 bases between the two ends. The CDR3 extends over 11 amino acids. The CDR3 nucleotides read TGTGCCTGGAGTCAGCGGAACATTCAGTACTTC. Translated, it gives CAWSQRNIQYF. Based on the CDR3 plus reference TRBV30 and TRBJ2-4, the full variable domain is SQTIHQWPATLVQPVGSPLSLECTVEGTSNPNLYWYRQAAGRGLQLLFYSVGIGQISSEVPQNLSASRPQDRQFILSSKKLLLSDSGFYLCAWSQRNIQYFGAGTRLSVL.

The V call is TRBV5-6, the J call TRBJ2-5, with D maybe TRBD1 (6 bases). The CDR3 has 15 amino acids. Germline lookup yields CDR1 SGHDT and CDR2 YYEEEE. Trimming took off 5 bases at V and 1 base at J, with 15 bases between the two ends. CDR3 nucleotides: TGTGCCAGCAGTCCTCGACAGGCGGGCCAAGAGACCCAGTACTTC. It translates to CASSPRQAGQETQYF.

V gene TRBV5-4 combines with J gene TRBJ2-7, with 9 bases identical to TRBD1. Per germline, CDR1 SGHNT and CDR2 YYREEE (reference sequence). Germline trimming cut 4 bases from V and 6 bases from J; bases unmatched to any gene: 5. CDR3 size: 13 residues. The CDR3 protein is CASSTGGEVEQYF. The CDR3 DNA reads as TGTGCCAGCAGCACAGGGGGCGAGGTCGAGCAGTACTTC.

The CDR3 sequence: CASTITQDYEQYF. In DNA form, the CDR3 reads TGTGCCAGCACCATAACGCAGGATTACGAGCAGTACTTC. This chain uses TRBV6-1 with TRBJ2-7, with D uncertain. Trimming pared 7 bases from V and 4 bases from J, leaving 14 bases between. The CDR3 spans 13 residues. CDR1 MNHNS and CDR2 SASEGT come from the germline V gene.

The V call is TRBV4-2, the J call TRBJ1-1; 9 nucleotides align to TRBD1. The V segment lost 4 bases and the J segment 3 bases; nucleotides outside the gene matches: 9. The CDR3 runs 16 residues. Germline CDR1 and CDR2: LGHNA and YNFKEQ. This CDR3 is CASSLGQGTGDTEAFF. The DNA of the CDR3 is TGTGCCAGCAGCCTCGGACAGGGGACGGGGGACACTGAAGCTTTCTTT.

The V gene is TRBV6-5, the J gene TRBJ1-5; TRBD1 matches at 7 bases. The CDR3 is made up of 14 amino acids. Looked up from germline, CDR1 is MNHEY and CDR2 is SVGAGI. The trim removed 0 bases at V and 4 bases at J, leaving 0 bases unmatched. CDR3 amino acids: CASSYSTGNQPQHF. The DNA of the CDR3 is TGTGCCAGCAGTTACTCGACAGGGAATCAGCCCCAGCATTTT.

The chain has TRBV5-1 and TRBJ2-2; 7 nucleotides line up with TRBD1. Germline CDR1 SGHRS, CDR2 YFSETQ. The CDR3 totals 15 residues. The V and J ends lost 4 bases and 1 base, in that order; junction bases with no gene match: 4. The CDR3 is CASSLWTGNTGELFF. CDR3 coding DNA: TGCGCCAGCAGCCTATGGACAGGGAACACCGGGGAGCTGTTTTTT.

Of note for this clone: Other DNA sequences in this sample translate to the same CDR3. The chain links TRBV7-2 to TRBJ1-1; D gene unclear. Germline V gives CDR1 SGHTA, CDR2 FQGNSA. V gave up 1 base and J gave up 3 bases, with 6 bases separating them. The CDR3 spans 13 residues. The CDR3 region is CASSLDRDTEAFF. The CDR3 DNA reads TGTGCCAGCAGCTTAGACCGGGACACTGAAGCTTTCTTT.

This clone was picked up one time. CDR3 region: CASSLPTGELVYNQPQHF. The CDR3 DNA reads as TGTGCCAGCAGCCTCCCTACAGGGGAGTTGGTCTACAATCAGCCCCAGCATTTT. The V call is TRBV28, the J call TRBJ1-5; 7 bases align to TRBD1. The junction had 17 bases not matched to a gene; V was cut back by 6 bases and J by 3 bases. The germline gives CDR1 MDHEN, CDR2 SYDVKM. This CDR3 comprises 18 residues. Using reference TRBV28 and TRBJ1-5 for the parts outside the CDR3, the full variable domain is DVKVTQSSRYLVKRTGEKVFLECVQDMDHENMFWYRQDPGLGLRLIYFSYDVKMKEKGDIPEGYSVSREKKERFSLILESASTNQTSMYLCASSLPTGELVYNQPQHFGDGTRLSIL.

The chain links TRBV10-2 to TRBJ1-1; D is perhaps TRBD1 (5 bases). CDR1 and CDR2 (germline): WSHSY, SAAADI. Between the trimmed V and J ends, which lost 7 bases and 7 bases, there was a span of 13 bases. CDR3 length: 12 residues. The DNA for the CDR3 is TGCGCCAGCACCGTTCGGGGGGGTGAAGCTTTCTTT. This codes for CASTVRGGEAFF.

In DNA, the CDR3 is TGTGCCAGCTCACCTAGGCAGGGGGGACAGCCCCAGCATTTT. Translating gives CASSPRQGGQPQHF. The J gene is TRBJ1-5, the V gene TRBV18; 7 bases are shared with TRBD1. Germline values: CDR1 KGHSH, CDR2 LQKENI. V lost 3 bases, J lost 7 bases, and 6 bases stayed unmatched. This CDR3 is 14 amino acids long.

The chain recombines TRBV5-1 with TRBJ1-6, with 9 bases lining up with TRBD1. The V and J ends lost 6 bases and 8 bases, in that order; junction bases with no gene match: 9. The CDR3 runs to 15 residues. CDR1 and CDR2 (germline): SGHRS, YFSETQ. CDR3 loop: CASTPGTGIYSPLHF. The CDR3 bases are TGCGCCAGCACCCCCGGGACAGGGATCTATTCACCCCTCCACTTT.